A single sample gave rise to the 26 T cell receptor beta chains below, sequenced in a study of blood T cell repertoires in COVID-19. Assay: immunoSEQ multiplex PCR; the TCRdb copy retains only in-frame clones and omits some. Altogether approximately 91,000 clones are present, 75% to 90% being singletons, with the ten largest covering 15% to 20%. Source material: peripheral blood. The receptor set was obtained from a human donor in a cohort sampled during active COVID-19.

This clone was counted a few times. V is TRBV10-1 and J is TRBJ2-3; D gene ambiguous. V was clipped by 3 bases and J by 0 bases, with 10 bases between them. The germline V gene encodes CDR1 WNHNN and CDR2 SYGVQD (reference sequence). The CDR3 consists of 15 residues. CDR3 nucleotide sequence: TGCGCCAGCAGTGAAGGAGCCGCTAGCACAGATACGCAGTATTTT. Protein: CASSEGAASTDTQYF.

The rearrangement links TRBV28 to TRBJ1-6, with D maybe TRBD1 (6 bases). Trimming pared 8 bases from V and 9 bases from J, leaving 23 bases between. Germline V gene lookup returns CDR1 MDHEN and CDR2 SYDVKM. The CDR3 extends over 16 amino acids. For the CDR3, the DNA is TGTGCCAGCTTTTCCCTTCCCCGTAGGGGGAGTTCACCCCTCCACTTT. Protein product: CASFSLPRRGSSPLHF.

The chain uses TRBV2 and TRBJ1-5; no firm D call. Trimming pared 8 bases from V and 5 bases from J, leaving 19 bases between. Per germline, CDR1 SNHLY and CDR2 FYNNEI. The CDR3 runs 15 residues. CDR3 residues: CASGSWRNSYQPQHF. The CDR3 DNA sequence: TGTGCCAGCGGTTCTTGGAGAAACTCCTATCAGCCCCAGCATTTT.

About this clone: An end of the junction differs from the germline gene, which may be a read error. The chain employs TRBV6-6 and TRBJ1-3, with TRBD1 matching 8 bases. In germline, CDR1 is MNHNY, CDR2 SVGAGI (reference sequence). The CDR3 length is 15 residues. In DNA, the CDR3 is TGTGCCAGCACACAGGGGACAGGCATTGGAGACACCATATATTTT. Translation: CASTQGTGIGDTIYF.

This sequence joins TRBV6-1 and TRBJ2-7; D might be TRBD1 (5 bases). There are 16 residues in the CDR3. V lost 0 bases and J 4 bases, leaving 16 bases between the germline ends. CDR1 is MNHNS, CDR2 SASEGT, per germline. In DNA, the CDR3 is TGTGCCAGCAGTGAAGCCCCGGCAGGGATAGGGTACGAGCAGTACTTC. Translating it yields CASSEAPAGIGYEQYF.

The chain is built from TRBV6-6 and TRBJ1-2, with D possibly matching TRBD1 (6 bases). The CDR3 is 12 amino acids. The V end was cut by 6 bases, the J end by 8 bases, with 13 bases between. CDR1 and CDR2 from the germline V gene are MNHNY and SVGAGI (reference sequence). The DNA of the CDR3 is TGTGCCAGCAGCCCCGATGGGGGCGGCTACACCTTC. Residues: CASSPDGGGYTF.

The V call is TRBV7-9, the J call TRBJ2-1; 7 nucleotides match TRBD1. The V and J ends lost 0 bases and 4 bases, in that order; junction bases with no gene match: 0. This CDR3 has 14 amino acids. Germline CDR1 SEHNR, CDR2 FQNEAQ (reference sequence). In DNA form, the CDR3 reads TGTGCCAGCAGCTTAGCGGGACAGTACAATGAGCAGTTCTTC. Protein sequence: CASSLAGQYNEQFF. Drawing the rest from reference TRBV7-9 and TRBJ2-1, the complete variable domain is DTGVSQNPRHKITKRGQNVTFRCDPISEHNRLYWYRQTLGQGPEFLTYFQNEAQLEKSRLLSDRFSAERPKGSFSTLEIQRTEQGDSAMYLCASSLAGQYNEQFFGPGTRLTVL.

V is TRBV6-2 or TRBV6-3 and J is TRBJ2-7; 11 nucleotides agree with TRBD2. V was pared by 6 bases and J by 10 bases, with 5 bases of the junction left unmatched. Germline loops: CDR1 MNHEY, CDR2 SVGEGT. The CDR3 extends over 12 amino acids. CDR3 in DNA: TGTGCCAGCAGCCGGACTAGCGGGCCCCAGTACTTC. It codes for CASSRTSGPQYF.

The chain couples TRBV30 to TRBJ1-2; no definite D call. The V gene lost 0 bases and the J gene lost 14 bases, with 22 bases spanning the gap. CDR1 is GTSNPN, CDR2 SVGIG, per germline (reference sequence). The CDR3 covers 14 residues. CDR3 residues: CAWSVHNSREFRTF. In nucleotides, the CDR3 is TGTGCCTGGAGTGTACATAACAGTCGAGAATTCAGGACCTTC.

This clone was seen only once. The V call is TRBV28, the J call TRBJ2-7; D remains unclear. Trimming left V 5 bases short and J 7 bases short, with 12 bases between. Germline V gives CDR1 MDHEN, CDR2 SYDVKM. The CDR3 consists of 12 residues. Here the CDR3 DNA reads TGTGCCAGCAGTCCCTTCCCCCAGGAGCAGTACTTC. Amino acid sequence: CASSPFPQEQYF. Using reference TRBV28 and TRBJ2-7 for the parts outside the CDR3, the full variable domain is DVKVTQSSRYLVKRTGEKVFLECVQDMDHENMFWYRQDPGLGLRLIYFSYDVKMKEKGDIPEGYSVSREKKERFSLILESASTNQTSMYLCASSPFPQEQYFGPGTRLTVT.

This chain connects TRBV7-2 to TRBJ2-7; maybe TRBD2 (5 bases). The CDR3 is 13 amino acids. V was shortened by 3 bases and J by 7 bases, with 13 bases between the two germline ends. CDR1 is SGHTA, CDR2 FQGNSA, per germline. Here the CDR3 DNA reads TGTGCCAGCAGCTTGGCCCCGGGGATGGAGCAGTACTTC. Its protein product is CASSLAPGMEQYF.

In its sample, this clone was seen a few times. The gene calls are TRBV19 and TRBJ1-1, with 9 nucleotides matching TRBD1. The CDR3 consists of 14 residues. V shed 8 bases, J shed 2 bases, and the junction held 6 bases outside the gene matches. CDR1 is LNHDA, CDR2 SQIVND, per germline (reference sequence). CDR3 coding DNA: TGTGCCAGTGGATCGGACAGGGGAAACACTGAAGCTTTCTTT. This translates into CASGSDRGNTEAFF. The full variable domain, rest sourced from reference TRBV19 and TRBJ1-1, is DGGITQSPKYLFRKEGQNVTLSCEQNLNHDAMYWYRQDPGQGLRLIYYSQIVNDFQKGDIAEGYSVSREKKESFPLTVTSAQKNPTAFYLCASGSDRGNTEAFFGQGTRLTVV.

The gene calls are TRBV7-9 and TRBJ2-2; TRBD2 is a possible D gene (6 bases). The CDR3 extends over 15 amino acids. In germline, CDR1 is SEHNR, CDR2 FQNEAQ (reference sequence). V gave up 9 bases and J gave up 3 bases, with 17 bases separating them. CDR3 residues: CARDPISGYTGELFF. The CDR3 nucleotides read TGTGCCAGGGACCCCATTAGCGGTTACACCGGGGAGCTGTTTTTT.

The chain employs TRBV19 and TRBJ2-7; 9 positions match TRBD2. From germline, CDR1 is LNHDA and CDR2 SQIVND (reference sequence). The trim removed 8 bases at V and 0 bases at J, leaving 2 bases unmatched. This CDR3 comprises 13 residues. The CDR3: CASSSGASYEQYF. The CDR3 DNA follows: TGTGCCAGTTCTAGCGGGGCCTCCTACGAGCAGTACTTC.

In DNA, the CDR3 is TGCGCCAGCAGCCAAGATTCGGAGGGGCCGAGCTCTGGAAACACCATATATTTT. It yields the protein CASSQDSEGPSSGNTIYF. J is TRBJ1-3 and V is TRBV4-1; D might be TRBD1 (5 bases). Germline V gives CDR1 MGHRA, CDR2 YSYEKL. Trimming took off 0 bases at V and 0 bases at J, with 15 bases between the two ends. The CDR3 totals 18 residues.

The chain carries TRBV28 and TRBJ1-5, with 7 bases identical to TRBD1. Germline V gene data show CDR1 as MDHEN and CDR2 as SYDVKM. With 7 bases clipped from V and 4 bases from J, the junction kept 13 bases outside the gene matches. The CDR3 contains 16 residues. The CDR3 sequence is CASTPSTGSRNQPQHF. The CDR3 DNA sequence: TGTGCCAGCACCCCTTCGACAGGGAGTCGGAATCAGCCCCAGCATTTT.

The chain combines TRBV15 with TRBJ2-1; 12 nucleotides align to TRBD2. Germline assignment: CDR1 LNHNV and CDR2 YYDKDF (reference sequence). V lost 4 bases to trimming and J lost 14 bases; unmatched junction nucleotides: 9. The CDR3 has 14 amino acids. The DNA of the CDR3 is TGTGCCACCAGCACCGAATATCTAGCGGGAGGGGAGTTCTTC. Amino acid sequence: CATSTEYLAGGEFF.

The J gene is TRBJ2-7, the V gene TRBV6-5, with 8 positions matching TRBD1. Germline assignment: CDR1 MNHEY and CDR2 SVGAGI. The CDR3 has 14 residues. V shed 6 bases, J shed 7 bases, and the junction held 11 bases outside the gene matches. CDR3 amino acids: CASRPGQELWEQYF. In DNA, the CDR3 is TGTGCCAGCAGACCGGGACAGGAGTTGTGGGAGCAGTACTTC.

In DNA, the CDR3 is TGTGCCAGCTCATCGGTCGTGGAAGAGACCCAGTACTTC. Translated: CASSSVVEETQYF. The chain employs TRBV18 and TRBJ2-5; no definite D call. Germline CDR1 is KGHSH and CDR2 is LQKENI. The length of the CDR3 is 13 residues. Trimming took off 5 bases at V and 3 bases at J, with 10 bases between the two ends.

The chain employs TRBV3-1 (or the pseudogene TRBV3-2) and TRBJ1-5, with TRBD1 matching 7 bases. Trimming at V came to 4 bases and at J to 2 bases, leaving 5 bases not matched to a gene. Germline CDR1 LGHDT, CDR2 YNNKEL (reference sequence). CDR3 length: 15 residues. CDR3 loop: CASSLGTAGNQPQHF. In nucleotides, the CDR3 is TGTGCCAGCAGCCTAGGGACAGCCGGCAATCAGCCCCAGCATTTT.

This chain uses TRBV5-4 with TRBJ1-2; 12 bases line up with TRBD1. This CDR3 is 13 amino acids long. Germline V gene lookup returns CDR1 SGHNT and CDR2 YYREEE (reference sequence). V was clipped by 5 bases and J by 8 bases; unmatched bases: 4. In DNA, the CDR3 is TGTGCCAGCAGGGGACAGGGGGCGCCCGGCTACACCTTC. Translating it yields CASRGQGAPGYTF. The whole variable domain, filled in from reference TRBV5-4 and TRBJ1-2, reads ETGVTQSPTHLIKTRGQQVTLRCSSQSGHNTVSWYQQALGQGPQFIFQYYREEENGRGNFPPRFSGLQFPNYSSELNVNALELDDSALYLCASRGQGAPGYTFGSGTRLTVV.

The chain carries TRBV6-1 and TRBJ1-4; no reliable D call. The CDR3 extends over 17 amino acids. CDR1 and CDR2 (germline): MNHNS, SASEGT. V dropped 2 bases and J dropped 3 bases, with 16 bases sitting between them. As DNA, the CDR3 is TGTGCCAGCAGTGAATTATGGCCGCTCCGCTCTAATGAAAAACTGTTTTTT. It translates to CASSELWPLRSNEKLFF.

The rearrangement uses TRBV7-8 and TRBJ1-3; maybe TRBD1 (6 bases). Germline lookup yields CDR1 SGHVS and CDR2 FQNEAQ. The CDR3 has 17 residues. V lost 0 bases and J 4 bases, leaving 16 bases between the germline ends. CDR3 nucleotide sequence: TGTGCCAGCAGCTTAGCCTCACAGGGAAGTTCCGGAAACACCATATATTTT. Protein product: CASSLASQGSSGNTIYF.

This sequence joins TRBV5-6 and TRBJ2-3; no firm D call. Germline values: CDR1 SGHDT, CDR2 YYEEEE. This CDR3 spans 15 amino acids. The V and J ends lost 0 bases and 4 bases respectively, with 12 bases between them. The CDR3 loop is CASSLGPPGADTQYF. As DNA, the CDR3 is TGTGCCAGCAGCTTGGGCCCGCCCGGAGCAGATACGCAGTATTTT.

The chain links TRBV5-1 to TRBJ1-2; 7 bases match TRBD1. The V gene's germline CDR1 is SGHRS and CDR2 YFSETQ. This CDR3 contains 13 residues. Trimming at V came to 4 bases and at J to 7 bases, leaving 7 bases not matched to a gene. CDR3 DNA sequence: TGCGCCAGCAGCCTGGACAGGCGGGGTGGCTACACCTTC. Residues: CASSLDRRGGYTF.

The gene calls are TRBV6-4 and TRBJ2-5; TRBD2 agrees at 7 bases. The junction had 9 bases not matched to a gene; V was cut back by 6 bases and J by 2 bases. Germline-derived CDR1 and CDR2 are MRHNA and SNTAGT. CDR3 length: 15 residues. The CDR3 reads CASRRSSGPQETQYF. CDR3 sequence (DNA): TGTGCCAGCAGGCGATCTAGCGGCCCACAAGAGACCCAGTACTTC.